This passage covers 11 T cell receptor beta chains from one sample sequenced in a study of beta chain features in type 1 diabetes. Since all of the isolated RNA was reverse transcribed, expressed TCRB transcripts were what got sequenced. Some clones are missing from TCRdb's copy, which holds only in-frame ones; the method was immunoSEQ multiplex PCR. The sample shows 900,000 or so clones, 17% of them seen only once. Sequencing used naive CD4+ T cells from blood. The receptor source for this set is a woman between 18 and 29 years old in good health.

V gene TRBV7-9 combines with J gene TRBJ1-5; D unclear. The CDR3 extends over 12 amino acids. Trimming left V 1 base short and J 7 bases short, with 5 bases between. The germline gives CDR1 SEHNR, CDR2 FQNEAQ (reference sequence). The CDR3 nucleotides are TGTGCCAGCAGCTTAGTTGCGCAGCCCCAGCATTTT. Residues: CASSLVAQPQHF.

The chain recombines TRBV27 with TRBJ1-5; D remains unclear. This CDR3 region has 14 residues. Germline CDR1 and CDR2: MNHEY and SMNVEV (reference sequence). The V gene lost 2 bases and the J gene lost 6 bases, with 11 bases spanning the gap. The CDR3 nucleotides are TGTGCCAGCAGTTTACAGGACGTGTGTCAGCCCCAGCATTTT. Amino acids: CASSLQDVCQPQHF.

This clone was counted a single time. This chain joins TRBV6-5 and TRBJ1-3, with D uncertain. The CDR3 totals 14 residues. The V and J ends lost 2 bases and 3 bases respectively, with 8 bases between them. Germline CDR1 and CDR2: MNHEY and SVGAGI. CDR3 bases: TGTGCCAGCAGTTACGGCGCAGGTGGAAACACCATATATTTT. Its translation is CASSYGAGGNTIYF.

The table lists this clone with a few counts. This chain joins TRBV4-3 and TRBJ2-7; 7 bases map to TRBD2. Germline V CDR1 and CDR2: LGHNA, YSLEER. This CDR3 region has 15 residues. The trim removed 1 base at V and 4 bases at J, leaving 7 bases unmatched. The CDR3 nucleotides read TGCGCCAGCAGCCAAGGGCGGGAGCGGGGATACGAGCAGTACTTC. Its protein is CASSQGRERGYEQYF.

The chain couples TRBV28 to TRBJ2-1; 7 bases map to TRBD2. Germline assignment: CDR1 MDHEN and CDR2 SYDVKM. V gave up 4 bases and J gave up 7 bases; unmatched junction bases: 10. This CDR3 has 15 residues. The DNA for the CDR3 is TGTGCCAGCAGTTCACCCGCGGGAGTGGGAAATGAGCAGTTCTTC. It encodes CASSSPAGVGNEQFF.

The rearrangement uses TRBV2 and TRBJ1-1; 7 bases are a match to TRBD1. The J segment lost 1 base and the V segment lost 5 bases, leaving 4 bases of the junction unmatched. CDR3 length equals 14 residues. The germline V gene encodes CDR1 SNHLY and CDR2 FYNNEI. DNA for the CDR3: TGTGCCAGCAGTACGACAGGGCCGAACACTGAAGCTTTCTTT. Translating it yields CASSTTGPNTEAFF.

The chain combines TRBV7-2 with TRBJ2-3, with 10 bases fitting TRBD2. The CDR3 contains 17 residues. V dropped 5 bases and J dropped 1; count of bases not matched to a gene: 9. Germline-derived CDR1 and CDR2 are SGHTA and FQGNSA. In DNA, the CDR3 is TGTGCCAGCAGCCATTTACAGGGGACTAGCGGCACAGATACGCAGTATTTT. It translates to CASSHLQGTSGTDTQYF. Variable domain in full (rest from reference TRBV7-2 and TRBJ2-3): GAGVSQSPSNKVTEKGKDVELRCDPISGHTALYWYRQSLGQGLEFLIYFQGNSAPDKSGLPSDRFSAERTGGSVSTLTIQRTQQEDSAVYLCASSHLQGTSGTDTQYFGPGTRLTVL.

This clone was found a few times. The chain joins TRBV5-6 to TRBJ1-5; D not certain. Germline V gene lookup returns CDR1 SGHDT and CDR2 YYEEEE. V was shortened by 0 bases and J by 4 bases, with 8 bases between the two germline ends. The CDR3 length is 14 residues. The CDR3 protein is CASSLANWNQPQHF. The CDR3 DNA reads TGTGCCAGCAGCTTGGCCAATTGGAATCAGCCCCAGCATTTT.

V and J are TRBV6-1 and TRBJ1-4; tentative D call: TRBD1 (5 bases). Trimming left V 0 bases short and J 7 bases short, with 15 bases between. CDR3 length: 16 amino acids. The germline gives CDR1 MNHNS, CDR2 SASEGT. CDR3 in DNA: TGTGCCAGCAGTGAAGCGTTTCGAAGGGGCGGTGAAAAACTGTTTTTT. This translates into CASSEAFRRGGEKLFF.

The chain is built from TRBV29-1 and TRBJ2-5, with TRBD1 as a possible D gene (6 bases). With the DNA end fitting TRBJ2-7 better, the J assignment may be wrong. From germline, CDR1 is SQVTM and CDR2 ANQGSEA. This CDR3 comprises 13 residues. The CDR3 region is CSVGRDKTYEQYF. The CDR3 bases are TGCAGCGTTGGCCGGGACAAAACCTACGAGCAGTACTTC.

The rearrangement joins TRBV15 to TRBJ2-1; D is ambiguous. The ends were cut back, 0 bases at V and 9 bases at J, with 12 bases in the middle. From germline, CDR1 is LNHNV and CDR2 YYDKDF (reference sequence). The CDR3 runs 14 residues. The CDR3: CATSRDFGVTEQFF. CDR3 nucleotide sequence: TGTGCCACCAGCAGAGATTTTGGGGTTACTGAGCAGTTCTTC.